The source of this T cell receptor (beta chain) is a study of neurological immune-mediated disorders. The study, taken as a whole, reports: Any association between clinical or MRI features and the multiple sclerosis repertoire cluster was absent. The level of TCR clonal expansion was highest in patients with HTLV-1-associated myelopathy and lowest in multiple sclerosis, where it fell below the level seen in healthy controls. No CDR3 amino acid sequences recurred among expanded clones across subjects, suggesting private repertoires in all groups.

The ends were cut back, 6 bases at V and 3 bases at J, with 12 bases in the middle. The CDR3 is 13 residues long. Synthesis of cDNA used 5'RACE (with 10-nucleotide random UMIs). TCRdb ran MiXCR on the 5' RACE reads and lists one entry per CDR3 protein. The sample holds approximately 68,000 distinct CDR3 sequences, about 5% seen once. This clonotype was seen repeatedly, ten times or more. Its target is unknown. The sample consisted of PBMCs. J is TRBJ2-7 and V is TRBV12-3 or TRBV12-4; D gene unclear. The clonotype was recovered from a woman between 65 and 79 years old with multiple sclerosis. As DNA, the CDR3 is TGTGCCAGCAGCCCGGAGTACCGCTACGAGCAGTACTTC. It specifies CASSPEYRYEQYF.